These 27 T cell receptor beta chains share one sample of origin, sequenced in a study of post-analysis software for immune sequencing data. Unique molecular identifiers were built into the TCR beta cDNA libraries. TCRdb redid the calling of the PCR reads with MiXCR, one entry per CDR3 protein. The sample records hundreds of thousands of distinct CDR3 sequences, around 37% being singletons. Their antigens remain unidentified. Overall study findings and caveats: Controls showed lower frequencies than patients for five TRBV segments, and TRBV5-6, TRBV5-1 and TRBV20-1 were among these.

The specimen sequenced was blood. The receptors were gathered from a girl under 18 with multiple sclerosis.

This clonotype was counted only a few times. The rearrangement uses TRBV6-5 and TRBJ1-2, with D possibly being TRBD1 (5 bases). The germline V gene has CDR1 MNHEY and CDR2 SVGAGI. Trimming pared 4 bases from V and 1 base from J, leaving 19 bases between. This CDR3 spans 17 amino acids. This CDR3 is CASSSADTTGHNYGYTF. The CDR3 bases are TGTGCCAGCAGTTCCGCGGACACAACCGGACATAACTATGGCTACACCTTC.

This chain joins TRBV11-2 and TRBJ2-3; 8 positions agree with TRBD2. The germline gives CDR1 SGHAT, CDR2 FQNNGV. This CDR3 has 15 residues. Unmatched junction bases numbered 6, after V lost 4 bases and J lost 3 bases. CDR3 protein: CASSSRGGRTDTQYF. DNA of the CDR3: TGTGCCAGCAGCTCTCGGGGGGGCCGGACAGATACGCAGTATTTT.

As DNA, the CDR3 is TGTGCCAGCAGCTTAGCGCGGACGGGGGGGAACACTGAAGCTTTCTTT. Its translation is CASSLARTGGNTEAFF. The chain recombines TRBV7-8 with TRBJ1-1; D is possibly TRBD1 (5 bases). The CDR3 totals 16 residues. CDR1 and CDR2 from the germline V gene are SGHVS and FQNEAQ. The V end was cut by 0 bases, the J end by 1 base, with 12 bases between.

The gene calls are TRBV20-1 and TRBJ1-2; D not resolved. CDR3 length: 16 amino acids. Between the trimmed V and J ends, which lost 3 bases and 4 bases, there was a span of 21 bases. CDR1 is DFQATT and CDR2 is SNEGSKA in the germline V gene (reference sequence). DNA for the CDR3: TGCAGTGCTAGGGCAGCGGGCAGAGACTACTCCTATGGCTACACCTTC. Translated: CSARAAGRDYSYGYTF.

This clonotype was seen repeatedly, ten times or more. This rearrangement joins TRBV28 to TRBJ2-7; D perhaps matches TRBD1 (6 bases). The V end lost 4 bases, the J end lost 3 bases, and 7 bases lay between the germline ends. CDR3 size: 12 residues. The V gene's germline CDR1 is MDHEN and CDR2 SYDVKM. CDR3 coding DNA: TGTGCCAGCAGTTCAGGGGTCTACGAGCAGTACTTC. Translation gives CASSSGVYEQYF.

The chain carries TRBV24-1 and TRBJ1-5; D not resolved. The CDR3 has 14 amino acids. V gave up 4 bases and J gave up 5 bases, with 11 bases separating them. CDR1 KGHDR and CDR2 SFDVKD come from the germline V gene. The CDR3 reads CATSDQSGYQPQHF. In DNA form, the CDR3 reads TGTGCCACCAGTGACCAGAGTGGCTATCAGCCCCAGCATTTT.

The chain combines TRBV4-1 with TRBJ1-2; no clear D. Per germline, CDR1 MGHRA and CDR2 YSYEKL. The V and J ends lost 6 bases and 3 bases respectively, with 23 bases between them. CDR3 size: 17 residues. The CDR3 region has the DNA TGCGCCAGCAGGAAGGCCCCCCCGGCCCTCCGGGACTATGGCTACACCTTC. Translating gives CASRKAPPALRDYGYTF.

In its sample, this clonotype was seen a few times. The chain links TRBV10-3 to TRBJ2-7; 9 bases match TRBD2. CDR3 length equals 14 residues. The V gene end was trimmed by 5 bases and the J gene end by 5 bases; junction bases not matched to a gene: 7. Germline CDR1 and CDR2: ENHRY and SYGVKD. CDR3 sequence (DNA): TGTGCCATCAGTTCCCTAGCGGGGATCCACGAGCAGTACTTC. Protein sequence: CAISSLAGIHEQYF.

V is TRBV27 and J is TRBJ1-4; the D gene is possibly TRBD1 (5 bases). The CDR3 has 15 amino acids. Germline loops: CDR1 MNHEY, CDR2 SMNVEV (reference sequence). With 6 bases removed from V and 2 bases from J, the gap between germline ends came to 13 bases. Written as DNA, the CDR3 is TGTGCCAGCAGCGCCCACGGGGCGACTAATGAAAAACTGTTTTTT. Its translation: CASSAHGATNEKLFF.

In its sample, this clonotype was seen a few times. The rearrangement links TRBV3-1 to TRBJ2-2; D unclear. V was trimmed by 1 base and J by 7 bases, leaving 13 bases between them. The CDR3 length is 15 residues. Per germline, CDR1 LGHDT and CDR2 YNNKEL (reference sequence). The CDR3 protein is CASSQVKGSGGELFF. Written as DNA, the CDR3 is TGTGCCAGCAGCCAAGTTAAGGGTAGTGGCGGGGAGCTGTTTTTT.

The V call is TRBV20-1, the J call TRBJ1-2; 7 bases align to TRBD1. V trimming: 6 bases; J trimming: 7 bases; junction bases outside the gene matches: 14. This CDR3 region has 14 residues. Germline CDR1 and CDR2: DFQATT and SNEGSKA (reference sequence). CDR3 in amino acids: CSANAAGTAFGYTF. CDR3 nucleotide sequence: TGCAGTGCCAACGCTGCTGGGACAGCGTTTGGCTACACCTTC.

The V gene is TRBV20-1, the J gene TRBJ1-5; D is ambiguous. CDR1 is DFQATT and CDR2 is SNEGSKA in the germline V gene (reference sequence). Trimming shortened V by 3 bases and J by 1 base, and 16 bases separated the two germline ends. This CDR3 is built from 16 residues. The CDR3 loop is CSASDSRRASNQPQHF. The CDR3 DNA reads as TGCAGTGCTAGTGACTCTCGCCGGGCAAGCAATCAGCCCCAGCATTTT.

The V call is TRBV6-5, the J call TRBJ2-7; 13 bases fit TRBD2. The CDR3 sequence is 14 residues long. Trimming took 6 bases from V and 7 from J; bases not matched to a gene: 6. Germline CDR1 is MNHEY and CDR2 is SVGAGI. CDR3 amino acids: CASRLTSGGREQYF. CDR3 nucleotide sequence: TGTGCCAGCAGATTGACTAGCGGGGGGCGGGAGCAGTACTTC.

This clonotype was detected once. A read error may produce the germline difference seen at one junction end. V gene TRBV12-3 or TRBV12-4 combines with J gene TRBJ2-5, with D perhaps TRBD1 (5 bases). The CDR3 loop spans 14 amino acids. DNA of the CDR3: TGTGCCAGCAGCCCCGACAGTATCCAAGGGACCCAGTACTTC. This codes for CASSPDSIQGTQYF.

CDR3 bases: TGTGCCAGCAGCGTAAACACTGAAACTAACTATGGCTACACCTTC. Its translation is CASSVNTETNYGYTF. The chain couples TRBV9 to TRBJ1-2; D gene unclear. Germline CDR1 is SGDLS and CDR2 is YYNGEE. Trimming removed 1 base from V and 0 bases from J, with 10 bases in between. The CDR3 length is 15 residues.

The J gene is TRBJ2-1, the V gene TRBV4-1; the D is unclear. The CDR3 length is 13 residues. Germline V gene sequence: CDR1 MGHRA, CDR2 YSYEKL. V shed 1 base and J shed 7 bases, with 8 bases lying between them. The CDR3 here is CASSQVISNEQFF. CDR3 sequence (DNA): TGCGCCAGCAGCCAAGTGATTTCAAATGAGCAGTTCTTC.

The genes are TRBV28 and TRBJ2-5; tentative D call: TRBD2 (6 bases). The DNA end favors TRBJ2-7, so the J call may be wrong. This CDR3 is 17 amino acids long. Germline lookup yields CDR1 MDHEN and CDR2 SYDVKM. The CDR3 loop reads CASSPPGRWRGTYEQYF. The CDR3, as DNA: TGTGCCAGCAGCCCCCCCGGAAGGTGGCGGGGCACCTACGAGCAGTACTTC.

The chain employs TRBV4-1 and TRBJ1-4; TRBD1 is a possible D gene (5 bases). There are 16 residues in the CDR3. Germline values: CDR1 MGHRA, CDR2 YSYEKL. V lost 1 base and J 8 bases, leaving 17 bases between the germline ends. The CDR3 nucleotides read TGCGCCAGCAGCCAAGTTTGGGTCGGGGACGGGGAAAAACTGTTTTTT. Translating gives CASSQVWVGDGEKLFF.

This clonotype was counted between two and nine times. V usage is TRBV7-2 and J usage is TRBJ2-3; TRBD1 matches at 7 bases. V was clipped by 2 bases and J by 3 bases; unmatched bases: 8. CDR3 length: 16 amino acids. Germline CDR1 is SGHTA and CDR2 is FQGNSA. Written as DNA, the CDR3 is TGTGCCAGCAGCTTACGCAGGGGGAGAAGTACAGATACGCAGTATTTT. Amino acids: CASSLRRGRSTDTQYF.

This clonotype was seen more than once but under ten times. The chain links TRBV9 to TRBJ2-3; no clear D. This CDR3 region has 12 residues. Trimming pared 3 bases from V and 5 bases from J, leaving 7 bases between. In germline, CDR1 is SGDLS, CDR2 YYNGEE. Here the CDR3 reads CASSGWLDTQYF. The CDR3 DNA reads TGTGCCAGCAGCGGGTGGTTAGATACGCAGTATTTT.

V and J are TRBV4-3 and TRBJ2-1; D possibly corresponds to TRBD2 (5 bases). Germline CDR1 LGHNA, CDR2 YSLEER. V was cut by 0 bases and J by 10 bases, with 19 bases left in between. This CDR3 is built from 16 residues. The CDR3 reads CASSQDMNRLGGEQFF. The DNA for the CDR3 is TGCGCCAGCAGCCAAGACATGAATCGGTTGGGCGGGGAGCAGTTCTTC.

The gene calls are TRBV7-9 and TRBJ2-1, with D perhaps matching TRBD2 (7 bases). V shed 6 bases and J shed 4 bases, with 19 bases lying between them. The germline V gene has CDR1 SEHNR and CDR2 FQNEAQ (reference sequence). This CDR3 comprises 16 residues. The CDR3 bases are TGTGCCAGCAGTTCCTTGAGGGGGGGCAATTACAATGAGCAGTTCTTC. This codes for CASSSLRGGNYNEQFF.

This clonotype was picked up a small number of times. The chain has TRBV6-2 or TRBV6-3 and TRBJ1-6; 8 nucleotides align to TRBD1. The CDR3 is 15 residues long. V lost 7 bases and J lost 11; bases outside the gene matches: 13. Per the germline V gene, CDR1 is MNHEY and CDR2 is SVGEGT. The CDR3 DNA reads as TGTGCCAGCACCGCAGGAGGGACAGGAGTTCCACCCCTCCACTTT. This translates into CASTAGGTGVPPLHF.

This clonotype came up a few times. The chain couples TRBV2 to TRBJ1-6; possibly TRBD1 for D (5 bases). The germline CDR1 and CDR2 sequences are SNHLY and FYNNEI. Between the trimmed V and J ends, which lost 10 bases and 4 bases, there was a span of 11 bases. CDR3 length: 13 residues. The CDR3 DNA reads TGTGCCAACCGGGACGGATATAATTCACCCCTCCACTTT. Residues: CANRDGYNSPLHF.

V gene TRBV7-2 combines with J gene TRBJ1-2; TRBD1 might be the D (5 bases). Trimming removed 1 base from V and 8 bases from J, with 20 bases in between. CDR3 size: 16 residues. CDR1 SGHTA and CDR2 FQGNSA come from the germline V gene. The CDR3 sequence: CASSLGLVDSLGGYTF. The CDR3 bases are TGTGCCAGCAGCTTAGGGTTAGTCGACAGCCTTGGAGGCTACACCTTC. The entire variable domain, with the rest obtained from reference TRBV7-2 and TRBJ1-2, is as follows: GAGVSQSPSNKVTEKGKDVELRCDPISGHTALYWYRQSLGQGLEFLIYFQGNSAPDKSGLPSDRFSAERTGGSVSTLTIQRTQQEDSAVYLCASSLGLVDSLGGYTFGSGTRLTVV.

This rearrangement joins TRBV12-3 or TRBV12-4 to TRBJ2-3, with D perhaps assigned TRBD1 or TRBD2 (5 bases each). Trimming removed 5 bases from V and 5 bases from J, with 17 bases in between. This CDR3 spans 15 amino acids. CDR3 residues: CASSTSRGAGDTQYF. The CDR3 coding sequence is TGTGCCAGCAGTACGAGTAGAGGGGCGGGAGATACGCAGTATTTT.

This clonotype has just a few counts. The chain employs TRBV28 and TRBJ1-1; D ambiguous. The CDR3 length is 19 residues. V was pared by 1 base and J by 0 bases, with 21 bases between. CDR1 is MDHEN, CDR2 SYDVKM, per germline. CDR3 residues: CASSLSVLRAERMNTEAFF. The CDR3 region has the DNA TGTGCCAGCAGTTTATCCGTACTCCGGGCCGAGAGAATGAACACTGAAGCTTTCTTT.